The rows below give T cell receptor beta chains drawn from one sample of a study of human T cells and chemical hapten exposure. TCRdb processed the reads anew with MiXCR; each CDR3 protein has one entry. Among about 120,000 distinct CDR3 sequences listed, around 8.5% were seen once. The sample taken for sequencing was whole blood. The origin of the receptors is a human donor in good health. Some clones in this sample may be carry-over from other donors' samples. Both conserved end residues are part of each CDR3. D genes are given only for firm matches. The listing skips clone size in some rows; elsewhere it reads once, few, many or a size class.

j_call | d_call | clone_size | v_call | cdr3_nt | cdr3_aa
TRBJ2-1 | TRBD1 | NA | TRBV20-1 | TGCAGTGCTAGAGATTGGGGACAGGGGGCTCATGAGCAGTTCTTC | CSARDWGQGAHEQFF
TRBJ2-3 | TRBD2 | many | TRBV7-7 | TGTGCCAGCAGCTTAGGCCCTAGCGGGGACGGGGCAGATACGCAGTATTTT | CASSLGPSGDGADTQYF
TRBJ2-4 | NA | NA | TRBV5-1 | TGCGCCAGCAGCTTGGCCGAAGGGAGTCTAGCCAAAAACATTCAGTACTTC | CASSLAEGSLAKNIQYF
TRBJ2-7 | TRBD1 | many | TRBV20-1 | TGCAGTGCTTACGGGACAGGGGAACCCTACGAGCAGTACTTC | CSAYGTGEPYEQYF
TRBJ2-5 | NA | few | TRBV14 | TGTGCCAGCAGCCAAGTGTGGGCCCCCGAGGAGACCCAGTACTTC | CASSQVWAPEETQYF
TRBJ1-1 | NA | many | TRBV12-3/TRBV12-4 | TGTGCCAGCAGTTTTAACGGGAACACTGAAGCTTTCTTT | CASSFNGNTEAFF
TRBJ2-3 | NA | many | TRBV6-4 | TGTGCCAGCAGCGTCGGGCAGGGGGGTACAGATACGCAGTATTTT | CASSVGQGGTDTQYF
TRBJ2-7 | NA | few | TRBV7-2 | TGTGCCAGCAGCTTAGGTCTGGAGGTAGACGAGCAGTACTTC | CASSLGLEVDEQYF
TRBJ2-7 | TRBD2 | NA | TRBV11-2 | TGTGCCAGCAGCCGTCACGGGGGGAGAACTGCCGAGCAGTACTTC | CASSRHGGRTAEQYF
TRBJ1-5 | NA | many | TRBV7-9 | TGTGCCAGCAGCTTTGTTGGGCCTTCGCAGCCCCAGCATTTT | CASSFVGPSQPQHF
TRBJ1-6 | NA | many | TRBV6-5 | TGTGCCAGCAGTCCTCCACGACCACCCACCCTCCACTTT | CASSPPRPPTLHF
TRBJ1-4 | TRBD1 | NA | TRBV5-8 | TGTGCCAGCAGCTTGGCAGGGACAGCCCCGGCAGGGGAAAAACTGTTTTTT | CASSLAGTAPAGEKLFF
TRBJ1-6 | NA | few | TRBV2 | TGTGCCAGCAGCGAGGGGTTCTCCTATAATTCACCCCTCCACTTT | CASSEGFSYNSPLHF
TRBJ2-7 | TRBD2 | NA | TRBV11-2 | TGTGCCAGCAGCTTAGAATCGCGGGGGAGAAGCAACGAGCAGTACTTC | CASSLESRGRSNEQYF
TRBJ1-6 | NA | many | TRBV20-1 | TGCAGTGCCAAGGACGGGCAGAGCTCCTATAATTCACCCCTCCACTTT | CSAKDGQSSYNSPLHF
TRBJ2-4 | TRBD2 | many | TRBV4-1 | TGCGCCAGCAGCCAAGGCCTAGCGGGAGGGTCGACCAAAAACATTCAGTACTTC | CASSQGLAGGSTKNIQYF
TRBJ2-2 | NA | NA | TRBV12-5 | TGTGCTAGTGGACTGAACACCGGGGAGCTGTTTTTT | CASGLNTGELFF
TRBJ2-1 | TRBD1 | many | TRBV9 | TGTGCCAGCAGCCCCACCGGGACAGGGGCTTACAATGAGCAGTTCTTC | CASSPTGTGAYNEQFF
TRBJ2-1 | TRBD2 | many | TRBV2 | TGTGCCGGCCGGGACGTTCGACTAGCGGACTCCTACAATGAGCAGTTCTTC | CAGRDVRLADSYNEQFF
TRBJ2-2 | NA | NA | TRBV3-2 | TGTGCCAGCAGCCGAGGACTAGCGGGGGGGCCTGAAATCGGGGAGCTGTTTTTT | CASSRGLAGGPEIGELFF
TRBJ2-3 | NA | NA | TRBV11-2 | TGTGCCAGCAGTTCTAGCGTTCCTCTAACAGATACGCAGTATTTT | CASSSSVPLTDTQYF
TRBJ2-7 | NA | NA | TRBV15 | TGTGCCACCAGCAGAGTTGGGCCGTCCTACGAGCAGTACTTC | CATSRVGPSYEQYF
TRBJ2-7 | NA | few | TRBV15 | TGTGCCACCAGCAGAGAGCCAGGGGCGTACGAGCAGTACTTC | CATSREPGAYEQYF
TRBJ2-1 | NA | few | TRBV29-1 | TGCAGCGTGTACCGGGCACGGGGGCAGTTCTTC | CSVYRARGQFF
TRBJ1-1 | NA | once | TRBV6-5 | TGTGCCAGCAGTTACGGAAGGGGCACTGAAGCTTTCTTT | CASSYGRGTEAFF
TRBJ1-5 | NA | NA | TRBV7-9 | TGTGCCAGCAGCTTCATAGCGGACCAAAGCACAGATACGCAGCATTTT | CASSFIADQSTDTQHF
TRBJ2-2 | TRBD1 | many | TRBV5-1 | TGCGCCAGCAGCTTGATACAGGGGGCTGACACCGGGGAGCTGTTTTTT | CASSLIQGADTGELFF
TRBJ2-7 | NA | NA | TRBV29-1 | TGCAGCGTGGAGACTGGGGAAGGCGACGAGCAGTACTTC | CSVETGEGDEQYF
TRBJ2-1 | TRBD2 | many | TRBV3-1 | TGTGCCAGCAGCCAAGATCCGGGGGGTAGGTACAATGAGCAGTTCTTC | CASSQDPGGRYNEQFF
TRBJ1-1 | NA | few | TRBV6-5 | TGTGCCACCGCAGGGTGGGACACTGAAGCTTTCTTT | CATAGWDTEAFF
TRBJ1-1 | NA | NA | TRBV5-6 | TGTGTCAGCAGCTCAGGACCGCGGGCTGAAGCTTTCTTT | CVSSSGPRAEAFF
TRBJ1-5 | NA | few | TRBV5-7 | TGTGCCAGCAGCTTCCCGACCGAGCGGGGAACCAGCAATCAGCCCCAGCATTTT | CASSFPTERGTSNQPQHF
TRBJ1-1 | NA | few | TRBV5-1 | TGCGCCAGCAGCTTGGGGGCAGGGGACGGCACTGAAGCTTTCTTT | CASSLGAGDGTEAFF
TRBJ1-1 | NA | NA | TRBV5-6 | TGTGCCAGCAGCTTCTTTAACACTGAAGCTTTCTTT | CASSFFNTEAFF
TRBJ1-6 | NA | NA | TRBV7-9 | TGTGCCAGCAGCTTGGAAGGGGTTCCTGAAGGGTCACCCCTCCACTTT | CASSLEGVPEGSPLHF
TRBJ1-5 | TRBD1 | many | TRBV5-4 | TGTGCCAGCAGCTTGTGGACAGGCGATAGCAATCAGCCCCAGCATTTT | CASSLWTGDSNQPQHF
TRBJ2-1 | NA | many | TRBV10-3 | TGTGCCGCCGGGGCGATCCCCTACAATGAGCAGTTCTTC | CAAGAIPYNEQFF
TRBJ1-1 | NA | few | TRBV15 | TGTGCCACCAGCAGACAGGGTCTGAACACTGAAGCTTTCTTT | CATSRQGLNTEAFF
TRBJ2-4 | NA | many | TRBV10-2 | TGCGCCAGCAGTGGCTGGGGGCAGTTCGACAAAAACATTCAGTACTTC | CASSGWGQFDKNIQYF
TRBJ2-3 | NA | NA | TRBV4-3 | TGCGCCAGCAGCCAAGATGGGGGCGTAAGCACAGATACGCAGTATTTT | CASSQDGGVSTDTQYF
TRBJ2-3 | TRBD2 | few | TRBV7-9 | TGTGCCAGCAGCTTATCAAGACTAGCCACAGATACGCAGTATTTT | CASSLSRLATDTQYF
TRBJ1-1 | NA | many | TRBV4-1 | TGCGCCAGCAGCCAAGATAGAGGCGGCAGCATGAACACTGAAGCTTTCTTT | CASSQDRGGSMNTEAFF